These 3 T cell receptor beta chains were sequenced from one sample in a study of response to subunit inactivated influenza vaccine (dated by TCRdb to between 2017 and 2018). The receptor library was made with RT-PCR. Sequenced using an Illumina HiSeq 2500. In TCRdb, the public reads were trimmed at Q25 with fastp and aligned with MiXCR, with productive beta chains retained. Entries are consolidated by CDR3 protein sequence, retaining the most common genes and DNA. For this sample the table gives around 180,000 distinct CDR3 sequences, of which about a tenth were detected only once. The biggest ten clones account for about a tenth of the sample. The starting material was non-naive T cells sorted from PBMCs, obtained on the day of vaccination. Sample cell subset or site, as interpreted from the label and publication: memory T cell fraction. All receptors come from a man in his fifties or sixties who received an inactivated influenza vaccine. Donor details come from another sample of the same person, matched by shared clones.

Many counts were recorded for this clonotype. The chain joins TRBV5-1 to TRBJ1-1; 9 bases match TRBD1. Germline V gene sequence: CDR1 SGHRS, CDR2 YFSETQ. The V segment lost 1 base and the J segment 8 bases; nucleotides outside the gene matches: 6. The CDR3 consists of 14 residues. The CDR3 protein is CASSLNVDRGEAFF. The DNA of the CDR3 is TGCGCCAGCAGCTTGAACGTCGACAGGGGGGAAGCTTTCTTT.

The chain joins TRBV9 to TRBJ2-7; no clear D. There are 14 residues in the CDR3. Looked up from germline, CDR1 is SGDLS and CDR2 is YYNGEE. V was clipped by 2 bases and J by 2 bases, with 11 bases between them. This CDR3 reads CASSVRADPYEQYF. In nucleotides, the CDR3 is TGTGCCAGCAGCGTTAGGGCAGACCCCTACGAGCAGTACTTC.

The rearrangement uses TRBV7-2 and TRBJ1-2; D possibly corresponds to TRBD1 (6 bases). V was cut by 2 bases and J by 2 bases, with 12 bases left in between. This CDR3 comprises 15 residues. Germline CDR1 is SGHTA and CDR2 is FQGNSA. The CDR3 reads CASSLKAGENYGYTF. The CDR3 DNA follows: TGTGCCAGCAGCTTAAAGGCAGGGGAGAACTATGGCTACACCTTC.